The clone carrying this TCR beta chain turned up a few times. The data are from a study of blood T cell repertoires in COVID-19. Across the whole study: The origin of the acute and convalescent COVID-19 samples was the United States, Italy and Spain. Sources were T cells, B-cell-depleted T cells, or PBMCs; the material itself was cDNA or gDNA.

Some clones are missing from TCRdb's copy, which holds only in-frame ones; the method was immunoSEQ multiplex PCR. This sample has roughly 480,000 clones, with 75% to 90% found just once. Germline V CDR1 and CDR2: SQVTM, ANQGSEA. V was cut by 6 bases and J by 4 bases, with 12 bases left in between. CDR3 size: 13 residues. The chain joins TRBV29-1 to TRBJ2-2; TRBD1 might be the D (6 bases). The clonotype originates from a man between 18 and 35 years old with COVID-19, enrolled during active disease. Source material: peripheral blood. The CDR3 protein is CSVADRSTGELFF. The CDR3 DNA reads TGCAGCGTGGCTGACAGGTCCACCGGGGAGCTGTTTTTT.